Listed here are 26 T cell receptor beta chains from one sample, sequenced in a study of T-cell memory formation after mild COVID-19. TCRdb called the 5' RACE reads again in MiXCR, with one record for every CDR3 protein. The table includes 430,000 or so distinct CDR3 sequences, approximately 25% detected once. The sample comprised PBMCs or a T cell subset sorted from them (not recorded which). These receptors were taken from an adult woman who had mild COVID-19 (a few samples of this study predate the infection). Cell type and time point are not known.

This chain links TRBV7-9 with TRBJ1-5; a weak D match, TRBD1 (6 bases). V dropped 1 base and J dropped 1 base, with 8 bases sitting between them. Per the germline V gene, CDR1 is SEHNR and CDR2 is FQNEAQ (reference sequence). The CDR3 is made up of 15 amino acids. DNA of the CDR3: TGTGCCAGCAGCTTAGTTGGGGGCAGCAATCAGCCCCAGCATTTT. Its translation: CASSLVGGSNQPQHF.

This clonotype occurred a few times. This chain links TRBV29-1 with TRBJ1-1, with 7 positions matching TRBD1. V lost 8 bases to trimming and J lost 4 bases; unmatched junction nucleotides: 7. CDR1 is SQVTM and CDR2 is ANQGSEA in the germline V gene. This CDR3 spans 12 amino acids. The CDR3 DNA follows: TGCAGCATCTCCCAGGGGGGCACTGAAGCTTTCTTT. Translation: CSISQGGTEAFF.

The chain is built from TRBV7-2 and TRBJ2-1, with TRBD2 identical over 7 bases. The CDR3 sequence is 15 residues long. V gave up 5 bases and J gave up 7 bases; unmatched junction bases: 11. The germline CDR1 and CDR2 sequences are SGHTA and FQGNSA. The DNA for the CDR3 is TGTGCCAGCAGCCCCGCGGGAGTAGATCAGAATGAGCAGTTCTTC. Translated: CASSPAGVDQNEQFF.

The chain uses TRBV3-1 and TRBJ2-1, with 10 bases that match TRBD2. The CDR3 is 16 residues long. CDR1 and CDR2 (germline): LGHDT, YNNKEL (reference sequence). Germline trimming cut 4 bases from V and 5 bases from J; bases unmatched to any gene: 8. The chain's CDR3 is CASSPLGLAVNNEQFF. The CDR3, as DNA: TGTGCCAGCAGCCCTCTTGGACTAGCGGTTAACAATGAGCAGTTCTTC.

In its sample, this clonotype was seen once. The V gene is TRBV7-9, the J gene TRBJ2-7; D perhaps matches TRBD2 (5 bases). Trimming shortened V by 1 base and J by 2 bases, and 12 bases separated the two germline ends. This CDR3 region has 15 residues. The germline V gene encodes CDR1 SEHNR and CDR2 FQNEAQ (reference sequence). CDR3 coding DNA: TGTGCCAGCAGCTTAGTTGTGGGAGCGGCCTACGAGCAGTACTTC. It specifies CASSLVVGAAYEQYF.

This chain links TRBV5-1 with TRBJ1-1, with no clear D. The V gene lost 5 bases and the J gene lost 0 bases, with 11 bases spanning the gap. Germline CDR1 reads SGHRS; CDR2 reads YFSETQ. There are 14 residues in the CDR3. CDR3 sequence (DNA): TGCGCCAGCAGTCATCGACACATGAACACTGAAGCTTTCTTT. Translation: CASSHRHMNTEAFF.

The chain has TRBV7-9 and TRBJ2-1, with TRBD2 matching 12 bases. In germline, CDR1 is SEHNR, CDR2 FQNEAQ (reference sequence). The CDR3 length is 15 residues. V shed 5 bases, J shed 3 bases, and the junction held 2 bases outside the gene matches. CDR3 nucleotides: TGTGCCAGCAGCAAACTAGCGGGGGGCTACAATGAGCAGTTCTTC. The encoded protein is CASSKLAGGYNEQFF.

This clonotype was seen more than once but under ten times. The V and J genes are TRBV6-1 and TRBJ1-2; D is undetermined. This CDR3 has 10 residues. Trimming cost V 9 bases and J 10 bases, with 12 bases left between them. The germline CDR1 and CDR2 sequences are MNHNS and SASEGT. DNA of the CDR3: TGTGCCAGTCAGTCAGGTTCCTACACCTTC. Translating it yields CASQSGSYTF.

This clonotype has a handful of counts. J is TRBJ2-5 and V is TRBV5-8; either TRBD1 or TRBD2 may supply D (6 bases each). The V gene's germline CDR1 is SGHTS and CDR2 YDEGEE. This CDR3 region has 14 residues. V dropped 3 bases and J dropped 5 bases, with 14 bases sitting between them. CDR3 nucleotide sequence: TGTGCCAGCAGCTCGGACAGCCGGGGGGAGACCCAGTACTTC. This codes for CASSSDSRGETQYF.

This rearrangement joins TRBV7-2 to TRBJ2-3; D is perhaps TRBD2 (5 bases). Germline assignment: CDR1 SGHTA and CDR2 FQGNSA. This CDR3 comprises 14 residues. The V end was cut by 3 bases, the J end by 2 bases, with 9 bases between. The CDR3 is CASSFGEYTDTQYF. Here the CDR3 DNA reads TGTGCCAGCAGCTTCGGGGAGTACACAGATACGCAGTATTTT.

This clonotype has more than one count but fewer than ten. V is TRBV4-2 and J is TRBJ2-3; 8 nucleotides agree with TRBD1. In germline, CDR1 is LGHNA, CDR2 YNFKEQ. V lost 2 bases, J lost 0 bases, and 13 bases stayed unmatched. The CDR3 runs to 19 residues. The CDR3 DNA reads as TGTGCCAGCAGCCAACACTGGAACCAGGGGGCTTCTAGCACAGATACGCAGTATTTT. As protein: CASSQHWNQGASSTDTQYF.

The chain is built from TRBV7-3 and TRBJ1-3, with D tentatively TRBD1 (5 bases). Germline CDR1 and CDR2: SGHTA and FQGTGA. V gave up 1 base and J gave up 0 bases, with 7 bases separating them. The CDR3 consists of 15 residues. The CDR3 sequence: CASSLRGDSGNTIYF. CDR3 coding DNA: TGTGCCAGCAGCTTAAGAGGGGACTCTGGAAACACCATATATTTT.

V is TRBV7-2 and J is TRBJ2-5, with D perhaps matching TRBD1 or TRBD2 (6 bases each). Germline lookup yields CDR1 SGHTA and CDR2 FQGNSA. Trimming pared 8 bases from V and 0 bases from J, leaving 13 bases between. This CDR3 is 14 amino acids long. The CDR3 nucleotides read TGTGCCAGCTCCCGGGGGCGGTACCAAGAGACCCAGTACTTC. This sequence encodes CASSRGRYQETQYF. The full variable domain, with the rest looked up from reference TRBV7-2 and TRBJ2-5, is GAGVSQSPSNKVTEKGKDVELRCDPISGHTALYWYRQSLGQGLEFLIYFQGNSAPDKSGLPSDRFSAERTGGSVSTLTIQRTQQEDSAVYLCASSRGRYQETQYFGPGTRLLVL.

This clonotype was seen repeatedly, ten times or more. The chain is built from TRBV20-1 and TRBJ2-7; 7 bases are a match to TRBD2. The CDR3 sequence is 15 residues long. Trimming took 3 bases from V and 0 from J; bases not matched to a gene: 8. Germline CDR1 is DFQATT and CDR2 is SNEGSKA (reference sequence). The CDR3 loop reads CSARDPSGYSYEQYF. The CDR3 DNA sequence: TGCAGTGCTAGGGACCCTAGCGGTTACTCCTACGAGCAGTACTTC.

This chain uses TRBV5-4 with TRBJ2-2; 8 nucleotides agree with TRBD2. Trimming removed 9 bases from V and 2 bases from J; junction bases left unmatched: 6. The CDR3 is made up of 14 amino acids. Germline V lookup: CDR1 SGHNT, CDR2 YYREEE (reference sequence). This CDR3 reads CATLAGPNTGELFF. DNA of the CDR3: TGTGCCACCTTAGCGGGGCCTAACACCGGGGAGCTGTTTTTT.

This clonotype was recorded a few times. The genes are TRBV19 and TRBJ1-1; D unclear. Trimming stripped 1 base from V and 1 base from J, with 7 bases between. CDR1 is LNHDA, CDR2 SQIVND, per germline (reference sequence). CDR3 length: 14 amino acids. The CDR3 loop is CASSIVVGNTEAFF. The CDR3 coding sequence is TGTGCCAGTAGTATAGTGGTAGGGAACACTGAAGCTTTCTTT.

This clonotype was seen more than once but under ten times. The chain combines TRBV30 with TRBJ2-2; TRBD2 matches 8 bases. Germline loops: CDR1 GTSNPN, CDR2 SVGIG (reference sequence). This CDR3 comprises 15 residues. Trimming took 3 bases from V and 2 from J; bases not matched to a gene: 5. CDR3 sequence (DNA): TGTGCCTGGAGAGGCCGGGGGGGCAACACCGGGGAGCTGTTTTTT. This gives the protein CAWRGRGGNTGELFF.

This clonotype was detected a few times. V is TRBV27 and J is TRBJ2-1, with D maybe TRBD1 (8 bases). The CDR3 covers 16 residues. The germline CDR1 and CDR2 sequences are MNHEY and SMNVEV (reference sequence). Trimming left V 5 bases short and J 5 bases short, with 19 bases between. The CDR3 region is CASSLHPTGGDNEQFF. CDR3 bases: TGTGCCAGCAGTCTACATCCCACAGGGGGGGACAATGAGCAGTTCTTC.

This chain connects TRBV3-1 to TRBJ2-5; possibly TRBD1 or TRBD2 for D (5 bases each). CDR3 size: 14 residues. Trimming removed 1 base from V and 4 bases from J, with 10 bases in between. In germline, CDR1 is LGHDT, CDR2 YNNKEL (reference sequence). This CDR3 reads CASSQGGRVETQYF. For the CDR3, the DNA is TGTGCCAGCAGCCAAGGGGGGAGAGTAGAGACCCAGTACTTC.

This clonotype was detected only a few times. The chain couples TRBV10-3 to TRBJ2-2; D is perhaps TRBD1 or TRBD2 (5 bases each). The V gene lost 3 bases and the J gene lost 5 bases, with 16 bases spanning the gap. The CDR3 contains 16 residues. Looked up from germline, CDR1 is ENHRY and CDR2 is SYGVKD. The CDR3 nucleotides read TGTGCCATCAGTGATGATGGGGGAACAATGACCGGGGAGCTGTTTTTT. It is translated as CAISDDGGTMTGELFF.

Of note for this clonotype: One end of the junction does not line up with germline, which may come from a read error. This chain links TRBV7-7 with TRBJ2-1; D not resolved. Per germline, CDR1 SSHAT and CDR2 FNYEAQ (reference sequence). This CDR3 has 16 amino acids. The CDR3 reads CASSLTSSFSYNEQFF. The DNA for the CDR3 is TGTGCTAGCAGCTTAACCTCTTCTTTCTCCTACAATGAGCAGTTCTTC. Using reference TRBV7-7 and TRBJ2-1 for the parts outside the CDR3, the full variable domain is GAGVSQSPRYKVTKRGQDVTLRCDPISSHATLYWYQQALGQGPEFLTYFNYEAQPDKSGLPSDRFSAERPEGSISTLTIQRTEQRDSAMYRCASSLTSSFSYNEQFFGPGTRLTVL.

This clonotype was counted only a few times. This chain joins TRBV2 and TRBJ2-7, with D tentatively TRBD1 or TRBD2 (5 bases each). The CDR3 extends over 14 amino acids. Trimming pared 7 bases from V and 4 bases from J, leaving 17 bases between. Germline V gives CDR1 SNHLY, CDR2 FYNNEI. DNA for the CDR3: TGTGCCAGCATGAACGAATGGGGGTCATACGAGCAGTACTTC. Translated, it gives CASMNEWGSYEQYF.

This clonotype was detected only a few times. This chain uses TRBV11-3 with TRBJ2-7, with D maybe TRBD2 (6 bases). Deletions cut 5 bases from V and 5 bases from J, with 19 bases between. Germline values: CDR1 SGHNT, CDR2 YENEEA. The CDR3 extends over 15 amino acids. The CDR3 spells CASSRGGTGDNEQYF. The DNA of the CDR3 is TGTGCCAGCAGCCGGGGCGGGACTGGGGATAACGAGCAGTACTTC.

This clonotype was seen only a few times. V gene TRBV27 combines with J gene TRBJ2-3; TRBD2 matches 7 bases. In germline, CDR1 is MNHEY, CDR2 SMNVEV (reference sequence). Trimming cost V 1 base and J 2 bases; bases outside gene matches: 3. This CDR3 region has 15 residues. The CDR3 here is CASSLLSGDTDTQYF. The CDR3 DNA sequence: TGTGCCAGCAGTTTATTGAGCGGGGACACAGATACGCAGTATTTT.

The gene calls are TRBV15 and TRBJ2-5, with unresolved D. V was cut by 5 bases and J by 4 bases, with 8 bases left in between. The CDR3 has 12 residues. Germline values: CDR1 LNHNV, CDR2 YYDKDF (reference sequence). The CDR3 here is CATSSASETQYF. CDR3 bases: TGTGCCACCAGCTCTGCGTCAGAGACCCAGTACTTC.

The gene calls are TRBV5-1 and TRBJ2-5; 10 nucleotides agree with TRBD1. V was clipped by 0 bases and J by 3 bases; unmatched bases: 8. The CDR3 consists of 17 residues. Germline V gene lookup returns CDR1 SGHRS and CDR2 YFSETQ. CDR3 region: CASSLDGTGDLEETQYF. The CDR3 DNA is TGCGCCAGCAGCTTGGACGGGACAGGGGATTTGGAAGAGACCCAGTACTTC.